These 10 T cell receptor beta chains were sequenced from one sample in a study of blood T cell repertoires in COVID-19. Assay: immunoSEQ multiplex PCR; the TCRdb copy retains only in-frame clones and omits some. This sample has roughly 210,000 clones, with 80% to 85% found just once. The sample taken for sequencing was peripheral blood. These receptors came from a woman aged 80 or over with COVID-19, enrolled during active disease.

The CDR3 DNA reads TGTGCCAGCAGTTTCGGGACAGCGAACACTGAAGCTTTCTTT. It specifies CASSFGTANTEAFF. This sequence joins TRBV27 and TRBJ1-1, with 7 bases identical to TRBD1. CDR3 size: 14 residues. Trimming at V came to 3 bases and at J to 1 base, leaving 2 bases not matched to a gene. Germline V gene sequence: CDR1 MNHEY, CDR2 SMNVEV (reference sequence).

The chain has TRBV11-2 and TRBJ1-2, with D maybe TRBD1 (5 bases). The CDR3 extends over 14 amino acids. V lost 6 bases and J 4 bases, leaving 15 bases between the germline ends. Germline V gene sequence: CDR1 SGHAT, CDR2 FQNNGV. Written as DNA, the CDR3 is TGTGCCAGCAGTCACGGAGGGGCAGGCTATGGCTACACCTTC. This gives the protein CASSHGGAGYGYTF.

Comment on this clone: This specimen includes other DNA sequences encoding the same CDR3. The V and J genes are TRBV6-5 and TRBJ2-1, with a possible D match to TRBD1 (5 bases). The CDR3 contains 11 residues. Germline V gene sequence: CDR1 MNHEY, CDR2 SVGAGI. V was cut by 8 bases and J by 8 bases, with 10 bases left in between. The CDR3 is CASAQGYEQFF. As DNA, the CDR3 is TGTGCCAGCGCCCAGGGTTATGAGCAGTTCTTC.

This clone has a single count. V is TRBV5-1 and J is TRBJ1-2, with 7 bases identical to TRBD1. From germline, CDR1 is SGHRS and CDR2 YFSETQ. This CDR3 is built from 15 residues. Germline trimming cut 2 bases from V and 3 bases from J; bases unmatched to any gene: 7. The CDR3 here is CASSLQGFEDYGYTF. In DNA form, the CDR3 reads TGCGCCAGCAGCTTACAGGGGTTTGAGGACTATGGCTACACCTTC. Drawing the rest from reference TRBV5-1 and TRBJ1-2, the complete variable domain is KAGVTQTPRYLIKTRGQQVTLSCSPISGHRSVSWYQQTPGQGLQFLFEYFSETQRNKGNFPGRFSGRQFSNSRSEMNVSTLELGDSALYLCASSLQGFEDYGYTFGSGTRLTVV.

The V gene is TRBV18, the J gene TRBJ2-3; TRBD1 agrees at 9 bases. Losses at the gene ends were 4 bases for V and 4 bases for J; bases not matched to a gene: 6. The CDR3 totals 15 residues. Per the germline V gene, CDR1 is KGHSH and CDR2 is LQKENI. The CDR3 sequence is CASSLGTGQSDTQYF. CDR3 nucleotides: TGTGCCAGCTCACTCGGGACAGGGCAGTCAGATACGCAGTATTTT.

This chain joins TRBV5-1 and TRBJ2-3; 8 bases are a match to TRBD2. The germline gives CDR1 SGHRS, CDR2 YFSETQ. V gave up 7 bases and J gave up 2 bases; unmatched junction bases: 9. The CDR3 runs to 15 residues. This chain's CDR3 is CASGLAGKPTDTQYF. In DNA form, the CDR3 reads TGCGCCAGCGGGTTAGCGGGGAAGCCCACAGATACGCAGTATTTT.

The rearrangement links TRBV9 to TRBJ1-1; maybe TRBD1 (6 bases). Germline V gene sequence: CDR1 SGDLS, CDR2 YYNGEE. V was clipped by 3 bases and J by 5 bases, with 17 bases between them. This CDR3 has 15 residues. The CDR3 sequence is CASSEGVVIRTEAFF. In nucleotides, the CDR3 is TGTGCCAGCAGCGAGGGGGTTGTAATAAGGACTGAAGCTTTCTTT.

The chain uses TRBV30 and TRBJ1-6; D is perhaps TRBD1 (5 bases). This CDR3 is built from 14 residues. Looked up from germline, CDR1 is GTSNPN and CDR2 is SVGIG (reference sequence). The V and J ends lost 5 bases and 9 bases respectively, with 17 bases between them. CDR3 amino acids: CAWGNERGLSPLHF. The CDR3, as DNA: TGTGCCTGGGGAAATGAAAGGGGTCTTTCACCCCTCCACTTT. Variable domain in full (rest from reference TRBV30 and TRBJ1-6): SQTIHQWPATLVQPVGSPLSLECTVEGTSNPNLYWYRQAAGRGLQLLFYSVGIGQISSEVPQNLSASRPQDRQFILSSKKLLLSDSGFYLCAWGNERGLSPLHFGNGTRLTVT.

This clone was recorded only once. J is TRBJ2-5 and V is TRBV29-1, with 8 bases aligning to TRBD1. CDR3 size: 13 residues. The V gene's germline CDR1 is SQVTM and CDR2 ANQGSEA. V shed 5 bases and J 4 bases; nucleotides not matched to a gene: 6. DNA of the CDR3: TGCAGCGTTCAACAGGGGGATGGAGAGACCCAGTACTTC. This gives the protein CSVQQGDGETQYF.

The V and J genes are TRBV18 and TRBJ2-2; D remains ambiguous. V gave up 6 bases and J gave up 3 bases, with 5 bases separating them. This CDR3 spans 12 amino acids. The germline V gene has CDR1 KGHSH and CDR2 LQKENI. Here the CDR3 reads CASSQYTGELFF. The CDR3 bases are TGTGCCAGCTCTCAATACACCGGGGAGCTGTTTTTT.